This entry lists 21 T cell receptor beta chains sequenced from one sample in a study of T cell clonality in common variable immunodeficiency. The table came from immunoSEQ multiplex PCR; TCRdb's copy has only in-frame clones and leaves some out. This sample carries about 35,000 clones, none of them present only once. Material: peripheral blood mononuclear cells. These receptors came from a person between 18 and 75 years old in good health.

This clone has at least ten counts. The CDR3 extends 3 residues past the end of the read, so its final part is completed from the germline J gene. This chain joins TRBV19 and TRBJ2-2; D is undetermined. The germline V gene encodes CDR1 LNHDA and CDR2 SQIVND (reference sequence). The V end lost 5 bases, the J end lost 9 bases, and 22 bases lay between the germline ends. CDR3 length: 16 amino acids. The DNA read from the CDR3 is TGTGCCAGTAGTGCCGCAGGTTTTTTTCCCCCCCGGGAG. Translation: CASSAAGFFPPRE. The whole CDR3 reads CASSAAGFFPPRELFF.

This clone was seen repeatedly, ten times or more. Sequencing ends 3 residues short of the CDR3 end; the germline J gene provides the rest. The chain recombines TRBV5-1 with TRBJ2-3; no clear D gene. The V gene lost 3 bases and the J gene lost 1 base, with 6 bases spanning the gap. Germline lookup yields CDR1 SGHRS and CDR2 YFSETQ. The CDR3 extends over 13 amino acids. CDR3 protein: CASSSSGTDTQYF. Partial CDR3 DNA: TGCGCCAGCAGCTCTAGTGGCACAGATACG.

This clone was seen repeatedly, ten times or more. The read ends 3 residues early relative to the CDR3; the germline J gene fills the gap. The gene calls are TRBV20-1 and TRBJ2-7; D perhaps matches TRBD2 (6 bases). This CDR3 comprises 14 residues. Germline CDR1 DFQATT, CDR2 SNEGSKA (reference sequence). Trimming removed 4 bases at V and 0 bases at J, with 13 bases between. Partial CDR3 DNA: TGCAGTGCTATACTAGCCGGGGGCTCCTACGAG. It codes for CSAILAGGSYE. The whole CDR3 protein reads CSAILAGGSYEQYF.

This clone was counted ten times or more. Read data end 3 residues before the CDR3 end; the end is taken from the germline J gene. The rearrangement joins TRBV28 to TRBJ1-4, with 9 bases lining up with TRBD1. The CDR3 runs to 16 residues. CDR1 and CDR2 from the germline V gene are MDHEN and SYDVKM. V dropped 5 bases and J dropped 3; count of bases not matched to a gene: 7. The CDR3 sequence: CASSQTGGAPNEKLFF. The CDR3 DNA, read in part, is TGTGCCAGCAGTCAAACAGGGGGCGCACCTAATGAAAAA.

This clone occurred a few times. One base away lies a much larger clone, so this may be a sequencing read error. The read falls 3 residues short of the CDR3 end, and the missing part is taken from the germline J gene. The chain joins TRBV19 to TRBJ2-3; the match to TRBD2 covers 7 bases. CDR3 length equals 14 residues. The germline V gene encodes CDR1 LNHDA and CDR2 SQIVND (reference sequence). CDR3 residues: CASSSTTGGQPQYF. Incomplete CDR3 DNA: TGTGCCAGTAGTAGCACAACGGGGGGTCAGCCG.

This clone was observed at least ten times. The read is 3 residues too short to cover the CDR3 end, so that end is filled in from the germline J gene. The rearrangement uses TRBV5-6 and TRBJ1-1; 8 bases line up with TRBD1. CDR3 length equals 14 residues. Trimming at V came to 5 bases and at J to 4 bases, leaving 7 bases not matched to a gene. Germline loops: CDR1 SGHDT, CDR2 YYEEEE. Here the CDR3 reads CASSRDRGATEAFF. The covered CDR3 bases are TGTGCCAGCAGTAGAGACAGGGGCGCCACTGAA.

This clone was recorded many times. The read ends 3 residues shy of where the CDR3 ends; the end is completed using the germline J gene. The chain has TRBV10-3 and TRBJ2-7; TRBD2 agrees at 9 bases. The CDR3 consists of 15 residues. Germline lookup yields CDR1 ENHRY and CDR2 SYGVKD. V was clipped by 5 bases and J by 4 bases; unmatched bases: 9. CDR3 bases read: TGTGCCATCAGTAACCCTAGCGGGGAGGGGTACGAG. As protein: CAISNPSGEGYE. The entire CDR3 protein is CAISNPSGEGYEQYF.

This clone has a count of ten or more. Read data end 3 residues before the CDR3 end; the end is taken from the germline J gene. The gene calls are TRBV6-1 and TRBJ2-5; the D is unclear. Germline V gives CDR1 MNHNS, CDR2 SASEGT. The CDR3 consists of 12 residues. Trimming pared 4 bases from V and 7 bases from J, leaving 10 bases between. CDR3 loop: CASSGSVLTQYF. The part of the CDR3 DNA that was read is TGTGCCAGCAGTGGTAGTGTGCTGACC.

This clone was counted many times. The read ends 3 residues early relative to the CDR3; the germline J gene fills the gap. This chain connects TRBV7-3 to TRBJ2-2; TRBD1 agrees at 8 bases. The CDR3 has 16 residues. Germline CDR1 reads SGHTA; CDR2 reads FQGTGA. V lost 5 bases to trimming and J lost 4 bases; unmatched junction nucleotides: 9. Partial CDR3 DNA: TGTGCCAGCAGCCCCGGGGCAGGGGGCGGCACCGGGGAG. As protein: CASSPGAGGGTGE. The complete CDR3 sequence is CASSPGAGGGTGELFF.

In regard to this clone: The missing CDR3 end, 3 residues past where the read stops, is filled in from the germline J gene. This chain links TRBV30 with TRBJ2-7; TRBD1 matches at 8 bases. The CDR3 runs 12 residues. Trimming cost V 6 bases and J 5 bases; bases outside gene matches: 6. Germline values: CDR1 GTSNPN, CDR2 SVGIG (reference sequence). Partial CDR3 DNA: TGTGCCTGTGACAGGGGTGGTAACGAG. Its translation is CACDRGGNE. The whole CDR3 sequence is CACDRGGNEQYF.

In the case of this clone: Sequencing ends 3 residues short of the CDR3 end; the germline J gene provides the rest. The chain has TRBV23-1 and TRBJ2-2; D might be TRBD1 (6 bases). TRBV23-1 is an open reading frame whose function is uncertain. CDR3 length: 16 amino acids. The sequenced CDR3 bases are TGCGCCAGCACCCCGACGCCGACAGGAACGGAGGAAAAG. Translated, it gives CASTPTPTGTEEK. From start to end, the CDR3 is CASTPTPTGTEEKLFF.

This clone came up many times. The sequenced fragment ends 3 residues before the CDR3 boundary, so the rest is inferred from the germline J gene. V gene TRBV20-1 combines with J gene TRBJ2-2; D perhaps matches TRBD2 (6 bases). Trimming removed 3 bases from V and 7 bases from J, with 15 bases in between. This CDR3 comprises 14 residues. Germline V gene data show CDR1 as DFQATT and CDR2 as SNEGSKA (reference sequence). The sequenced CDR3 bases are TGCAGTGCTAGGTTCGGGGGTTCGAGCGGGGAG. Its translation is CSARFGGSSGE. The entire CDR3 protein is CSARFGGSSGELFF.

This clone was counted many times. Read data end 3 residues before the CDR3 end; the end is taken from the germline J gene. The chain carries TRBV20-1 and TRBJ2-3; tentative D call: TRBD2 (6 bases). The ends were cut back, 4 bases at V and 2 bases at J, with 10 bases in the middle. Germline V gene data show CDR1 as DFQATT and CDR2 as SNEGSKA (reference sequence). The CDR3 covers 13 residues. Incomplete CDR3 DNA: TGCAGTGCTACTAGCGCCCTCACAGATACG. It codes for CSATSALTDT. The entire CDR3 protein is CSATSALTDTQYF.

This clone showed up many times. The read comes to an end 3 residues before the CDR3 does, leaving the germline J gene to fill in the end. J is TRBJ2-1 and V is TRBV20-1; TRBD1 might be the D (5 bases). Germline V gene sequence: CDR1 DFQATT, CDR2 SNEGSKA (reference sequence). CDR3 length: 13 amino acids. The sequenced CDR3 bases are TGCAGCGTCTCGCCCAAGGGGTACAATGAG. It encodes CSVSPKGYNE. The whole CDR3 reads CSVSPKGYNEQFF.

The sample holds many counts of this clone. The sequenced part of the CDR3 DNA is TGTGCCAGCAGCTTAGACAGACAAGAGACC. Translated, it gives CASSLDRQET. In full, the CDR3 reads CASSLDRQETQYF. This sequence joins TRBV7-2 and TRBJ2-5; no definite D call. The missing CDR3 end, 3 residues past where the read stops, is filled in from the germline J gene. This CDR3 is 13 amino acids long. Trimming shortened V by 1 base and J by 2 bases, and 5 bases separated the two germline ends. Germline values: CDR1 SGHTA, CDR2 FQGNSA.

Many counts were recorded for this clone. The CDR3 bases that were read are TGTGCCAGCAGCCAGCAGGCCTACGAG. It translates to CASSQQAYE. The complete CDR3 protein is CASSQQAYEQYF. The chain carries TRBV14 and TRBJ2-7, with D unresolved. With the read ending 3 residues before the CDR3 end, the germline J gene is used to fill in that end. Germline V gives CDR1 SGHDN, CDR2 FVKESK. The CDR3 length is 12 residues. V dropped 3 bases and J dropped 2 bases, with 5 bases sitting between them. Complete variable domain (other parts from reference TRBV14 and TRBJ2-7): EAGVTQFPSHSVIEKGQTVTLRCDPISGHDNLYWYRRVMGKEIKFLLHFVKESKQDESGMPNNRFLAERTGGTYSTLKVQPAELEDSGVYFCASSQQAYEQYFGPGTRLTVT.

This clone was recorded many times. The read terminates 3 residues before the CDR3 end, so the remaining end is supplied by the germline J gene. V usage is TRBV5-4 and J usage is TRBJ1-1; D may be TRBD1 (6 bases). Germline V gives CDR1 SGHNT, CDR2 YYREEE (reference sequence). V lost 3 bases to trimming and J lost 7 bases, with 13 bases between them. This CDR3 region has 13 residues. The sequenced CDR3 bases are TGTGCCAGCAGCTGGGGGCGGGAGAGTGAA. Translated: CASSWGRESE. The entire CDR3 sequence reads CASSWGRESEAFF.

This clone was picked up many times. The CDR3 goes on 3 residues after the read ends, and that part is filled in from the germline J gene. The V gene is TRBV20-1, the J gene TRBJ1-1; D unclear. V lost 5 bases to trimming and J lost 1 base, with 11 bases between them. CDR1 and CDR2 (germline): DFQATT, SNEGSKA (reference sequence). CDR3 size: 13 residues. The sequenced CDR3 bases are TGCAGTGCTCCCGGGTTAGAGAACACTGAA. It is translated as CSAPGLENTE. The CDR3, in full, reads CSAPGLENTEAFF.

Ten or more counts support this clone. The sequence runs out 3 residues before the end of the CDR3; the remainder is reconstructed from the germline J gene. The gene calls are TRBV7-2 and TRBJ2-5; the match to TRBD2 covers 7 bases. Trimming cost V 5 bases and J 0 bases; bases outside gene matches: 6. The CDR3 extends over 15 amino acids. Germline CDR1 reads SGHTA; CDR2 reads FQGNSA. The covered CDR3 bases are TGTGCCAGCAGCCGGGGACTAATGTACCAAGAGACC. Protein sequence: CASSRGLMYQET. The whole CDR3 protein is CASSRGLMYQETQYF.

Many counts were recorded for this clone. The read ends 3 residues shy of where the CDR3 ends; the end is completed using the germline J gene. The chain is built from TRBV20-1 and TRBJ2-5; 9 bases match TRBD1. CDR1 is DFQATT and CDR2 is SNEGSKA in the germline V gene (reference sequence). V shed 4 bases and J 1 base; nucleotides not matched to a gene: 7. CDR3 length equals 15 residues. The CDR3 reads CSAINRGRLQETQYF. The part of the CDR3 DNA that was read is TGCAGTGCTATAAACAGGGGGCGCCTCCAAGAGACC.

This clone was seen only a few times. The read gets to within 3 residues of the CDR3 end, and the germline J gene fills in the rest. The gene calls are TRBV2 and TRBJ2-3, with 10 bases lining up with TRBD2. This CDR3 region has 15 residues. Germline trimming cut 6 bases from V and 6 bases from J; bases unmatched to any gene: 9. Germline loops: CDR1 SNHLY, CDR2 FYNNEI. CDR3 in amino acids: CASRVGLALWDTQYF. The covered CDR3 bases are TGTGCCAGCAGGGTGGGACTAGCGCTCTGGGATACG.